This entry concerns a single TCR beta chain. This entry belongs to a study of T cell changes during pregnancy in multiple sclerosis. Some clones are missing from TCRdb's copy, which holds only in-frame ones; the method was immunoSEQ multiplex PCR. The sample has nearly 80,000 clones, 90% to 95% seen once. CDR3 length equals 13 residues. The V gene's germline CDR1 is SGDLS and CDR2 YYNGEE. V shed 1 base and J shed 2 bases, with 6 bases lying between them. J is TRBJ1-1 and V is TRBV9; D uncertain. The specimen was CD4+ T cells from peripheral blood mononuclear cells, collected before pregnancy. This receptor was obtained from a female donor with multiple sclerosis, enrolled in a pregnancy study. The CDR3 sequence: CASSVHGNTEAFF. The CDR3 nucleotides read TGTGCCAGCAGCGTACACGGTAACACTGAAGCTTTCTTT.